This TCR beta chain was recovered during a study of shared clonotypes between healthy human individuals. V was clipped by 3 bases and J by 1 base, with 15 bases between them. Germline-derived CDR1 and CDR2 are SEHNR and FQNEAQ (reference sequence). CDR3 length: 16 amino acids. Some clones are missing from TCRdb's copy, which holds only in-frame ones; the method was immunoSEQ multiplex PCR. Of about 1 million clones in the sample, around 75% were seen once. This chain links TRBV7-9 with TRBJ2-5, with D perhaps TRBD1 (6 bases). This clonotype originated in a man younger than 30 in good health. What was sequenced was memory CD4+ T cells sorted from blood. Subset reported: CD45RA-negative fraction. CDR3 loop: CASSFDIGQTQETQYF. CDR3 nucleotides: TGTGCCAGCAGCTTTGATATAGGACAGACCCAAGAGACCCAGTACTTC. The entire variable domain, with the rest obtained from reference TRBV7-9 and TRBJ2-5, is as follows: DTGVSQNPRHKITKRGQNVTFRCDPISEHNRLYWYRQTLGQGPEFLTYFQNEAQLEKSRLLSDRFSAERPKGSFSTLEIQRTEQGDSAMYLCASSFDIGQTQETQYFGPGTRLLVL.